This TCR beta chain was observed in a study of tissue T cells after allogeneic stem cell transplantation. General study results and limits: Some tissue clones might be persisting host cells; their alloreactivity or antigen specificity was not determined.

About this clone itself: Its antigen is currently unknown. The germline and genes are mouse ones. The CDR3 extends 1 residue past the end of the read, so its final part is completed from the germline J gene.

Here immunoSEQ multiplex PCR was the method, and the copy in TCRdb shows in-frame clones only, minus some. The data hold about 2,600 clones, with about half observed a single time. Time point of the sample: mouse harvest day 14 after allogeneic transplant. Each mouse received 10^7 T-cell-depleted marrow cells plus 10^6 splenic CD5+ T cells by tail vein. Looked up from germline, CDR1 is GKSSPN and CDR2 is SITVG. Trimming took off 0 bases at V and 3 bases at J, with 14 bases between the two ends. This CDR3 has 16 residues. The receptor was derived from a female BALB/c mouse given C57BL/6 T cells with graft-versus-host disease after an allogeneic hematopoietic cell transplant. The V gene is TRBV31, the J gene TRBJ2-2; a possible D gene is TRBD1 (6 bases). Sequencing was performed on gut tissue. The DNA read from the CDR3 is TGTGCCTGGAGTCTACAGCCAGGGGAGGACACCGGGCAGCTCTAC. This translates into CAWSLQPGEDTGQLY. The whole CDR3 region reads CAWSLQPGEDTGQLYF.